The T cell receptor (beta chain) described here comes from a study of blood T cell repertoires in COVID-19. Study in general: Italy, Spain and the United States were the sources of the convalescent and acute COVID-19 samples.

The CDR3 is 16 residues long. J lost 8 bases, V lost 1 base, and 8 bases had no gene match. The germline CDR1 and CDR2 sequences are KGHSH and LQKENI. The assay was immunoSEQ multiplex PCR, and TCRdb's table has in-frame clones only and misses some. Seen here are fewer than 300,000 clones, roughly 89% observed once, and the top ten hold roughly 10%. Those who participated ranged in age from roughly 18 to 89 years and resided in about two dozen US areas. J is TRBJ1-4 and V is TRBV18, with 9 positions matching TRBD1. Sample: PBMCs or T cells enriched from blood (not recorded which). This TCR was sampled from a man in his forties who had recovered from COVID-19. The CDR3 DNA follows: TGTGCCAGCTCACCACTCTTACAGGGGGCAGGGGAAAAACTGTTTTTT. Its translation is CASSPLLQGAGEKLFF.